This T cell receptor beta chain was obtained from a study of T cells in Graves' hyperthyroidism and ophthalmopathy. At the level of the study: Peripheral blood samples were taken at initial diagnosis, prior to any treatment.

Diagnosis of hyperthyroidism was new in patients aged 18 to 65, and its duration was under 2 months. The PBMCs had their origin in more than 9.5 ml of fresh peripheral blood. This clonotype was seen a few times. Given a much more abundant clone one base away, this may be a read error. From RNA transcripts, TCR beta CDR3 regions were amplified. With the HTBI primer set, the TCR CDR3 went through a first round of RT-PCR. TCRdb passed the multiplex PCR reads through MiXCR, listing each CDR3 protein once. The sample shows a few hundred thousand distinct CDR3 sequences, more than 15% of them seen only once. The sequenced sample consisted of blood. The receptor was derived from a woman between 18 and 30 years old with Graves' hyperthyroidism that later progressed to Graves' ophthalmopathy.

This CDR3 reads CASSLVRGKSYNGQFF. As DNA, the CDR3 is TGTGCCAGCAGCCTAGTGCGGGGGAAATCCTACAATGGGCAGTTCTTC. This rearrangement joins TRBV11-2 to TRBJ2-1; 7 bases agree with TRBD2. The CDR3 is made up of 16 amino acids. The germline V gene has CDR1 SGHAT and CDR2 FQNNGV. The whole variable domain, filled in from reference TRBV11-2 and TRBJ2-1, reads EAGVAQSPRYKIIEKRQSVAFWCNPISGHATLYWYQQILGQGPKLLIQFQNNGVVDDSQLPKDRFSAERLKGVDSTLKIQPAKLEDSAVYLCASSLVRGKSYNGQFFGPGTRLTVL.